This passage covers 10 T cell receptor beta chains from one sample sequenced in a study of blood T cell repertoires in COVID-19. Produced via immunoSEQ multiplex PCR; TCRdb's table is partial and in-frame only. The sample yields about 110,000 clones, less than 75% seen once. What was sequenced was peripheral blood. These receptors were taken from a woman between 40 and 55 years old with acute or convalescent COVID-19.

The CDR3 here is CASSKVSTGVSYEQYF. The CDR3, as DNA: TGTGCCAGCAGCAAAGTGTCGACAGGGGTCTCCTACGAGCAGTACTTC. The chain couples TRBV21-1 to TRBJ2-7; the table names TRBD1, a call not compared with the DNA. TRBV21-1 is deemed a pseudogene. The CDR3 has 16 residues.

Here the CDR3 reads CASSESLPRAETQYF. As DNA, the CDR3 is TGTGCCAGCAGTGAATCTCTACCACGAGCGGAGACCCAGTACTTC. The chain recombines TRBV2 with TRBJ2-5; D not resolved. The CDR3 is made up of 15 amino acids. Trimming took off 2 bases at V and 5 bases at J, with 15 bases between the two ends. Germline V lookup: CDR1 SNHLY, CDR2 FYNNEI.

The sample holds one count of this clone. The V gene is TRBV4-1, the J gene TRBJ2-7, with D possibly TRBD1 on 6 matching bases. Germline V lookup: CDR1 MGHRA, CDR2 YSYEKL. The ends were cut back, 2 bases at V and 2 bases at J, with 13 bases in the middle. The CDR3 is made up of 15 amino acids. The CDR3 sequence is CASSQSTGPPYEQYF. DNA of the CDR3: TGCGCCAGCAGCCAATCGACAGGACCACCCTACGAGCAGTACTTC.

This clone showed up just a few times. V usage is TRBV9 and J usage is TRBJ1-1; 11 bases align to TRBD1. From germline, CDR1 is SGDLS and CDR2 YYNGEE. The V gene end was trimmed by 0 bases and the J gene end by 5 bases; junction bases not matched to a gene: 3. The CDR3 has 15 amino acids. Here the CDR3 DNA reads TGTGCCAGCAGCGTAGAGGGACAGGGGGTGACTGAAGCTTTCTTT. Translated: CASSVEGQGVTEAFF.

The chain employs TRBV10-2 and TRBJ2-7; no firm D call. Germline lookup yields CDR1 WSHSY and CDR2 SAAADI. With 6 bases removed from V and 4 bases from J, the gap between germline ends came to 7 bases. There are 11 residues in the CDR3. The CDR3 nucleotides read TGCGCCAGCAGCACTACTTACGAGCAGTACTTC. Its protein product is CASSTTYEQYF.

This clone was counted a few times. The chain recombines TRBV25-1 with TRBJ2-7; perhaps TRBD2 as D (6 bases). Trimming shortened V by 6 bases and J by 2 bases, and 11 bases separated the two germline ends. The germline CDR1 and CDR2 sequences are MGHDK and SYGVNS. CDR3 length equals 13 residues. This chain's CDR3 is CASRGLKTYEQYF. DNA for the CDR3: TGTGCCAGCAGGGGACTCAAAACCTACGAGCAGTACTTC.

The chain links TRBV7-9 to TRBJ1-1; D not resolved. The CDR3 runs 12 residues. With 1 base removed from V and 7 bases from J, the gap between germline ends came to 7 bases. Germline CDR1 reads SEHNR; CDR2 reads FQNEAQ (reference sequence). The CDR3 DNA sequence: TGTGCCAGCAGCTTAGTCGGGGTTGAAGCTTTCTTT. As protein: CASSLVGVEAFF.

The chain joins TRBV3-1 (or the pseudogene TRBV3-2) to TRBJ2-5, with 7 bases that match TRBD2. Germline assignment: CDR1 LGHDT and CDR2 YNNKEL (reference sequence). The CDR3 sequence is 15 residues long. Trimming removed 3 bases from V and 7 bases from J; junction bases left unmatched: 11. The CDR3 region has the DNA TGTGCCAGCAGCCAGGCCGGGACTTCGGGAGGGACCCAGTACTTC. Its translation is CASSQAGTSGGTQYF.

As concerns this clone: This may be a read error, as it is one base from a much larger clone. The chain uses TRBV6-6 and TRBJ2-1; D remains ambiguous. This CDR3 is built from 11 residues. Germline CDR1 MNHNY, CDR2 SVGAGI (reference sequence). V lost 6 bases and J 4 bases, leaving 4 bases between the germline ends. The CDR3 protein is CASSQYNEQFF. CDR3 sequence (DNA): TGTGCCAGCAGCCAGTACAATGAGCAGTTCTTC.

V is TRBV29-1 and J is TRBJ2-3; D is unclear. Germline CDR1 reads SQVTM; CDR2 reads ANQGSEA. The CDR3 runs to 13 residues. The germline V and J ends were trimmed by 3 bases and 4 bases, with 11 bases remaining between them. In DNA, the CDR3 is TGCAGCGTTGAGCAGATAAATGCAGATACGCAGTATTTT. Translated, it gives CSVEQINADTQYF.